Described below is a single T cell receptor beta chain sequence and its context. What it binds is not known. This record comes from a study of cytomegalovirus exposure and HLA in healthy donors. Findings of the study overall: Three chains linked to CMV were shown in vitro to be specific for CMV antigens. Cytomegalovirus status was reportedly diagnosed by the classifier with high specificity and sensitivity.

This CDR3 is 14 amino acids long. Trimming removed 5 bases from V and 2 bases from J; junction bases left unmatched: 4. Germline CDR1 reads SGHNT; CDR2 reads YYREEE (reference sequence). The study ran its PCR with 60 Vbeta and 13 Jbeta primers. Measured with immunoSEQ multiplex PCR; TCRdb has only the in-frame clones, and not every one. This sample has approximately 150,000 clones; around 80% occur once, and the top ten carry 9% to 10%. Input material: PBMCs. The sequence was collected from a woman aged 60-75 years in good health and CMV-seropositive. The rearrangement joins TRBV5-4 to TRBJ2-3; TRBD2 matches 8 bases. CDR3 sequence reads: CASRGGRSTDTQYF. CDR3 nucleotide sequence: TGTGCCAGCAGAGGCGGGAGGTCCACAGATACGCAGTATTTT.